This TCR beta chain was observed in a study of immune heterogeneity within non-small cell lung tumors. Per sample, about 600 ng of bulk tumor genomic DNA was the template used. Collection of several biopsies per primary tumor, spaced far apart, took place during surgery. It was patients with untreated, newly diagnosed non-small cell lung cancer who underwent curative surgery. Each donor was a newly diagnosed non-small cell lung cancer patient undergoing surgery with curative intent. With 32 V and 13 J primers, multiplex PCR amplified the TCR beta CDR3. MiXCR, run by TCRdb on the multiplex PCR reads, gives a single entry per CDR3 protein. The data show 10,000 to 15,000 distinct CDR3 sequences, 20% to 25% seen once. Trimming removed 1 base from V and 3 bases from J, with 5 bases in between. CDR3 length: 13 amino acids. CDR1 and CDR2 from the germline V gene are MNHNS and SASEGT. Study-level findings and limits: Recurrence of the same dominant CDR3 beta clonotypes was seen across tumor sites within a patient, and site-unique high-frequency clones were present alongside them.

The sample holds many counts of this clonotype. Antigen: not known. This TCR came from a man aged 45-65 years with non-small cell lung cancer. The sample taken for sequencing was lung tumor tissue. The rearrangement links TRBV6-1 to TRBJ2-3; no reliable D call. The CDR3 region has the DNA TGTGCCAGCAGTGAAGGCCCAACAGATACGCAGTATTTT. It encodes CASSEGPTDTQYF.